The next 3 T cell receptor beta chains were all read from a single sample in a study of early T cells in non-severe SARS-CoV-2 infection. TCRdb used MiXCR to reprocess the 5' RACE reads, holding one entry per CDR3 protein. The repertoire holds roughly 51,000 distinct CDR3 sequences, with around 9.5% as singletons. Sequenced: whole blood. The receptors derive from an adult who was a healthcare worker with PCR-confirmed SARS-CoV-2 infection or an uninfected control (not recorded which).

This clonotype has a count of ten or more. The genes are TRBV18 and TRBJ1-2; no clear D. The germline CDR1 and CDR2 sequences are KGHSH and LQKENI. V was shortened by 4 bases and J by 2 bases, with 11 bases between the two germline ends. CDR3 size: 14 residues. The CDR3 loop reads CASSRIDGNYGYTF. CDR3 bases: TGTGCCAGCTCACGCATCGACGGGAACTATGGCTACACCTTC.

This clonotype was observed a handful of times. The chain employs TRBV14 and TRBJ2-7; possible D gene TRBD1, 5 bases. The CDR3 consists of 15 residues. The germline gives CDR1 SGHDN, CDR2 FVKESK. Trimming left V 4 bases short and J 4 bases short, with 17 bases between. This CDR3 is CASSLLSLGPYEQYF. The CDR3 bases are TGTGCCAGCAGCCTCTTATCCTTGGGGCCTTACGAGCAGTACTTC.

This clonotype appeared many times. This rearrangement joins TRBV29-1 to TRBJ2-1; D call uncertain. V was pared by 0 bases and J by 7 bases, with 7 bases between. From germline, CDR1 is SQVTM and CDR2 ANQGSEA. This CDR3 is built from 12 residues. The CDR3 sequence is CSVEDRVNEQFF. Here the CDR3 DNA reads TGCAGCGTTGAAGATCGGGTAAATGAGCAGTTCTTC.